These T cell receptor beta chains were read from a single sample in a study of response to subunit inactivated influenza vaccine. From the RT-PCR reads, TCRdb called clonotypes with MiXCR, one entry per CDR3 protein. The sample yields more than 400,000 distinct CDR3 sequences, about 7.2% seen once. Sequencing used PBMCs from blood, obtained about 24 months after vaccination. These TCRs come from a man between 50 and 75 years old who received an inactivated influenza vaccine. Each CDR3 is given with its conserved first and last residue. D genes are given only for firm matches. Expanded clones get a size class; other rows say once, few or many, or leave the size out.

CDR3 length | J gene | V gene | clone size | D gene | CDR3 protein | CDR3 DNA
15 | TRBJ2-5 | TRBV4-2 | . | TRBD1 | CASSQAGTGRETQYF | TGTGCCAGCAGCCAAGCCGGGACAGGGCGGGAGACCCAGTACTTC
15 | TRBJ1-4 | TRBV14 | many | . | CASSPSGTLNGELFF | TGTGCCAGCAGCCCCTCCGGGACACTTAACGGGGAACTGTTTTTT
15 | TRBJ2-1 | TRBV3-1 | few | . | CASSQPGHGVNEQFF | TGTGCCAGCAGCCAGCCGGGTCACGGGGTCAATGAGCAGTTCTTC
13 | TRBJ2-7 | TRBV20-1 | . | TRBD2 | CSAAVAGGYEQYF | TGCAGTGCCGCCGTAGCGGGGGGCTACGAGCAGTACTTC
14 | TRBJ2-7 | TRBV27 | . | . | CASSFGVGSYEQYF | TGTGCCAGCAGTTTTGGTGTAGGCTCCTACGAGCAGTACTTC
14 | TRBJ1-4 | TRBV7-2 | many | TRBD1 | CASSRTGVDEKLFF | TGTGCCAGCAGCCGGACAGGGGTGGATGAAAAACTGTTTTTT
14 | TRBJ1-5 | TRBV28 | . | . | CASSQEYSNQPQHF | TGTGCCAGCAGCCAGGAGTATAGCAATCAGCCCCAGCATTTT
15 | TRBJ2-7 | TRBV5-1 | . | . | CASSLATGAVYEQYF | TGCGCCAGCAGCTTGGCGACAGGAGCTGTTTACGAGCAGTACTTC
16 | TRBJ2-5 | TRBV20-1 | . | TRBD2 | CSARDGGTSWGETQYF | TGCAGTGCTAGAGATGGGGGGACTAGCTGGGGGGAGACCCAGTACTTC
17 | TRBJ2-1 | TRBV3-1 | . | . | CASSPVLATSSYNEQFF | TGTGCCAGCAGCCCGGTTTTGGCAACGAGCTCCTACAATGAGCAGTTCTTC
15 | TRBJ2-2 | TRBV20-1 | many | . | CSARRRVSNTGELFF | TGCAGTGCTAGGAGACGCGTTTCGAACACCGGGGAGCTGTTTTTT
12 | TRBJ2-1 | TRBV4-3 | few | . | CASSQDRGSQFF | TGCGCCAGCAGCCAAGATCGGGGGTCGCAGTTCTTC
14 | TRBJ2-3 | TRBV20-1 | few | TRBD1 | CSAFRDSRTDTQYF | TGCAGTGCTTTCCGGGACAGTCGCACAGATACGCAGTATTTT
10 | TRBJ1-6 | TRBV20-1 | . | . | CSANNSPLHF | TGCAGTGCTAATAATTCACCCCTCCACTTT
13 | TRBJ2-7 | TRBV20-1 | . | . | CSAPRAKVYEQYF | TGCAGTGCCCCTCGGGCGAAAGTATACGAGCAGTACTTC
16 | TRBJ2-7 | TRBV5-8 | few | TRBD2 | CASSSPGLAGAYEQYF | TGTGCCAGCAGCTCGCCGGGACTAGCGGGTGCCTACGAGCAGTACTTC
15 | TRBJ1-4 | TRBV27 | many | . | CASRRRRTGNEKLFF | TGTGCCAGCAGACGAAGGAGGACGGGGAATGAAAAACTGTTTTTT
16 | TRBJ2-3 | TRBV5-1 | many | TRBD2 | CASSLQGREGADTQYF | TGCGCCAGCAGCTTACAGGGGCGGGAGGGCGCAGATACGCAGTATTTT
13 | TRBJ1-1 | TRBV9 | . | . | CASGKRTNTEAFF | TGTGCCAGCGGGAAGCGAACGAACACTGAAGCTTTCTTT
14 | TRBJ2-7 | TRBV6-1 | few | TRBD1 | CASIRQGKSYEQYF | TGTGCCAGCATCCGACAGGGAAAGTCCTACGAGCAGTACTTC
13 | TRBJ2-5 | TRBV6-1 | many | TRBD2 | CASSEAPGGTQYF | TGTGCCAGCAGTGAAGCCCCGGGGGGGACCCAGTACTTC
14 | TRBJ1-1 | TRBV10-3 | few | . | CAISAGRMNTEAFF | TGTGCCATCTCCGCCGGCAGAATGAACACTGAAGCTTTCTTT
18 | TRBJ2-1 | TRBV11-1 | few | TRBD2 | CASSLGGEWTSGRSEQFF | TGTGCCAGCAGCTTAGGAGGGGAGTGGACTAGCGGGAGGAGTGAGCAGTTCTTC
15 | TRBJ1-3 | TRBV7-2 | . | . | CASSRGATSGNTIYF | TGTGCCAGCAGCCGAGGGGCAACCTCTGGAAACACCATATATTTT
18 | TRBJ2-3 | TRBV11-1 | few | TRBD2 | CASSTSGTSGAVRDTQYF | TGTGCCAGCAGCACCTCCGGGACTAGCGGGGCTGTAAGGGATACGCAGTATTTT
14 | TRBJ1-1 | TRBV10-2 | . | . | CASSDRTANTEAFF | TGCGCCAGCAGTGATAGGACAGCGAACACTGAAGCTTTCTTT
14 | TRBJ1-4 | TRBV20-1 | few | . | CSAFWTDGGEKLFF | TGCAGTGCTTTTTGGACAGATGGAGGTGAAAAACTGTTTTTT
13 | TRBJ1-5 | TRBV7-8 | many | . | CASRTAQNQPQHF | TGTGCCAGCAGGACGGCCCAAAATCAGCCCCAGCATTTT
15 | TRBJ1-1 | TRBV5-1 | many | TRBD1 | CASSLDQGAGTEAFF | TGCGCCAGCAGCTTGGATCAGGGGGCTGGCACTGAAGCTTTCTTT
11 | TRBJ2-7 | TRBV7-9 | . | . | CASNEGLEQYF | TGTGCCAGCAACGAGGGACTCGAGCAGTACTTC
18 | TRBJ2-1 | TRBV4-3 | . | TRBD2 | CASSPGDQSGRLYNEQFF | TGCGCCAGCAGCCCTGGCGACCAGAGCGGGAGGCTCTACAATGAGCAGTTCTTC
13 | TRBJ2-5 | TRBV20-1 | . | . | CSASTGHQETQYF | TGCAGTGCTTCAACGGGCCACCAAGAGACCCAGTACTTC
16 | TRBJ2-1 | TRBV3-1 | few | . | CASSHHSLRSYNEQFF | TGTGCCAGCAGCCACCACTCGTTAAGGTCCTACAATGAGCAGTTCTTC